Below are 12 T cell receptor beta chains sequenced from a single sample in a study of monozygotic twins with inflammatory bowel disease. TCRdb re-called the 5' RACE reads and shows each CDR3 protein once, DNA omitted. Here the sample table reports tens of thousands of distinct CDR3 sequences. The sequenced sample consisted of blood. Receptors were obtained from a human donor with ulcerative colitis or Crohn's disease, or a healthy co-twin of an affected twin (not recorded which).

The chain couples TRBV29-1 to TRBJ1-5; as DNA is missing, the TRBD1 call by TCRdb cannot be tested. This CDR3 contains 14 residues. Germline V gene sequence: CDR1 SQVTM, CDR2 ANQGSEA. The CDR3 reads CSVELPGKNQPQHF.

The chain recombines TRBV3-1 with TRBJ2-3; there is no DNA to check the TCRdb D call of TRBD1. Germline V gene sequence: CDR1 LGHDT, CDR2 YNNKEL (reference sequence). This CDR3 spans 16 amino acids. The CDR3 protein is CASCKGQGGRTDTQYF.

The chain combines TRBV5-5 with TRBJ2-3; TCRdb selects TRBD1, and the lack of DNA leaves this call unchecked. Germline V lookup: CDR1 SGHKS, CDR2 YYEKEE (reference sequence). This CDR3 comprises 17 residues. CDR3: CASSLEAGQGLTDTQYF.

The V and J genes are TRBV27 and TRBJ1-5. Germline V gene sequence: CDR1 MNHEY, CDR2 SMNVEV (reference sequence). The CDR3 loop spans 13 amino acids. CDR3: CASSFTQNQPQHF.

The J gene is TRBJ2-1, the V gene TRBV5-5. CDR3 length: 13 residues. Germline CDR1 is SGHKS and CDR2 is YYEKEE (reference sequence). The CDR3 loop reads CASSIGNKNEQFF.

CDR3 sequence: CASSPQPGYGYTF. V gene TRBV7-2 combines with J gene TRBJ1-2; there is no DNA to check the TCRdb D call of TRBD1. Germline V gene sequence: CDR1 SGHTA, CDR2 FQGNSA. CDR3 length: 13 amino acids.

CDR3 sequence: CASSSHLDRHGYNEQFF. This sequence joins TRBV11-3 and TRBJ2-1; the D call of TRBD1 rests on TCRdb alone, since no DNA is present to check it. This CDR3 comprises 17 residues. CDR1 and CDR2 (germline): SGHNT, YENEEA.

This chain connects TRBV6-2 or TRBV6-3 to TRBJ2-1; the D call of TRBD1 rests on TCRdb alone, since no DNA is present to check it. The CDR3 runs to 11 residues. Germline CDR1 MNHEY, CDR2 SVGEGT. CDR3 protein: CASSYGDGLFF.

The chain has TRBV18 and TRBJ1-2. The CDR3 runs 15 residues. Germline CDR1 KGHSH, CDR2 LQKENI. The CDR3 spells CASSPSGRTNYGYTF.

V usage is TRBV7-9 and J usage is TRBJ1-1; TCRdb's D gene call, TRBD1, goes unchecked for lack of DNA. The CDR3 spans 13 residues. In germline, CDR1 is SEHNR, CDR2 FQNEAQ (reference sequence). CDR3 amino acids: CASSPGQAGVAFF. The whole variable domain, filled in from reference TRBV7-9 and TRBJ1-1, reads DTGVSQNPRHKITKRGQNVTFRCDPISEHNRLYWYRQTLGQGPEFLTYFQNEAQLEKSRLLSDRFSAERPKGSFSTLEIQRTEQGDSAMYLCASSPGQAGVAFFGQGTRLTVV.

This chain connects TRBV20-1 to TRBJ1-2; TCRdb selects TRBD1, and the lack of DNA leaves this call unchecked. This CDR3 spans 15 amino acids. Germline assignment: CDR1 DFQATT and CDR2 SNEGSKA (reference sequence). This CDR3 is CSASSPGTGQYGYTF.

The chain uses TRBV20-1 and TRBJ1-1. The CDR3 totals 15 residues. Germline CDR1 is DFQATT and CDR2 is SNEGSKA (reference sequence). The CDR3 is CSAQDPGGSETEAFF.